Below, one T cell receptor beta chain is given with its context. The antigen remains undetermined. The sample originates from a study of shared clonotypes between healthy human individuals. About the study: The study used three CD4 naive, three CD4 memory, two CD8 naive and one CD8 memory plate per donor.

Genomic DNA of every subset was divided equally among multiple immunoSEQ plates. Here immunoSEQ multiplex PCR was the method, and the copy in TCRdb shows in-frame clones only, minus some. The profile covers 2 million to 2.5 million clones, with more than 80% appearing a single time and 0.39% taken by the ten largest. Study findings and constraints: Memory subsets generally showed lower estimated richness than naive subsets.

Every donor, a Caucasian adult, lived in Nashville, Tennessee. The CDR3 totals 15 residues. Germline V gene lookup returns CDR1 LGHNA and CDR2 YSLEER. V gave up 6 bases and J gave up 5 bases, with 19 bases separating them. Material for sequencing was naive CD4+ T cells from PBMCs. Subset meaning: CD45RA+ positively selected. The sequence derives from a man between 18 and 35 years old in good health. Some clones in this sample may be carry-over from other donors' samples. The gene calls are TRBV4-3 and TRBJ1-2, with TRBD1 as a possible D gene (6 bases). The CDR3 here is CASRETQGAGYGYTF. The CDR3 DNA reads TGCGCCAGCAGAGAGACACAGGGAGCGGGATATGGCTACACCTTC.